Listed below are T cell receptor beta chains from one sample, sequenced in a study of T cells in tuberculosis. The repertoire was sequenced with immunoSEQ multiplex PCR; TCRdb's copy has only in-frame clones and lacks some. The sample records about 24,000 clones, 95% being singletons. Input material: PBMCs. Source of these receptors: a donor aged 10-29 years with latent tuberculosis or without tuberculosis infection. Each CDR3 is given with its conserved first and last residue. The order of the fields is CDR3 protein, CDR3 DNA, D gene, V gene, J gene, clone size. D genes are given only for firm matches. Size values are once, few and many counts, or a class for expanded clones, and some rows have none.

CASSLWTGPNQPQHF	TGCGCCAGCAGCCTATGGACAGGCCCTAATCAGCCCCAGCATTTT	TRBD1	TRBV5-1	TRBJ1-5	-
CASSTGINSPLHF	TGTGCCAGTAGTACGGGGATTAATTCACCCCTCCACTTT	-	TRBV19	TRBJ1-6	-
CASSLRDRRFEETQYF	TGTGCCAGCAGCTTACGGGACAGGCGATTTGAAGAGACCCAGTACTTC	TRBD1	TRBV5-4	TRBJ2-5	once
CASSLELWTGSSGANVLTF	TGTGCCAGCAGCTTAGAATTATGGACAGGAAGCTCTGGGGCCAACGTCCTGACTTTC	TRBD1	TRBV11-1	TRBJ2-6	-
CASSPPGRGAYEQYF	TGTGCCAGCTCACCACCAGGACGCGGGGCCTACGAGCAGTACTTC	-	TRBV18	TRBJ2-7	-
CASSESGGSGNTIYF	TGCGCCAGCAGTGAGTCGGGGGGCTCTGGAAACACCATATATTTT	-	TRBV10-2	TRBJ1-3	once
CASSGQSSYNSPLHF	TGTGCCAGCAGCGGACAGAGCTCCTATAATTCACCCCTCCACTTT	-	TRBV9	TRBJ1-6	-
CASSDGTGSTDTQYF	TGTGCCAGCAGTGACGGGACAGGGAGCACAGATACGCAGTATTTT	TRBD1	TRBV6-4	TRBJ2-3	-
CASSVGSDTQYF	TGTGCCAGCAGTGTGGGCTCGGATACGCAGTATTTT	-	TRBV9	TRBJ2-3	-
CASGRGSGNTIYF	TGTGCCAGCGGACGGGGCTCTGGAAACACCATATATTTT	-	TRBV6-1	TRBJ1-3	-
CASSPVQVDGYTF	TGTGCCAGTAGCCCGGTTCAGGTGGATGGCTACACCTTC	-	TRBV19	TRBJ1-2	-
CASSPDRLYGYTF	TGTGCCAGCTCACCAGACAGGCTCTATGGCTACACCTTC	-	TRBV18	TRBJ1-2	-
CASSPQGLADIQYF	TGTGCCAGCTCACCGCAGGGCCTAGCGGACATTCAGTACTTC	TRBD2	TRBV18	TRBJ2-4	-
CASSQDFDRTITDGYTF	TGTGCCAGCAGCCAAGACTTTGACAGGACGATTACTGATGGCTACACCTTC	-	TRBV4-2	TRBJ1-2	-
CASSAWTGPNEQFF	TGTGCCAGCAGCGCATGGACAGGGCCCAATGAGCAGTTCTTC	TRBD1	TRBV5-4	TRBJ2-1	-
CAWSRGGSNQPQHF	TGTGCCTGGAGTAGGGGGGGGAGCAATCAGCCCCAGCATTTT	-	TRBV30	TRBJ1-5	-
CAGGQGRTEAFF	TGTGCGGGCGGACAGGGAAGGACTGAAGCTTTCTTT	TRBD1	TRBV30	TRBJ1-1	-
CASSFSGTAGYTF	TGTGCCAGCAGCTTTAGTGGGACAGCTGGCTACACCTTC	TRBD1	TRBV5-4	TRBJ1-2	-
CASSGTKTTSVMDEQFF	TGTGCCAGCAGTGGCACCAAGACAACCTCCGTTATGGATGAGCAGTTCTTC	-	TRBV25-1	TRBJ2-1	-
CASSPPGQGNEKLFF	TGTGCCAGCAGCCCCCCGGGACAGGGGAATGAAAAACTGTTTTTT	TRBD1	TRBV7-8	TRBJ1-4	-
CASTVLGQTNTEAFF	TGTGCCAGTACGGTCCTTGGGCAGACGAACACTGAAGCTTTCTTT	-	TRBV19	TRBJ1-1	-
CASSPGGRRQYF	TGTGCCAGCAGCCCAGGGGGGCGCCGGCAGTACTTC	-	TRBV6-5	TRBJ2-7	-
CASSPLAGGVTDTQYF	TGTGCCAGCTCACCACTAGCGGGGGGGGTCACAGATACGCAGTATTTT	TRBD2	TRBV18	TRBJ2-3	-
CASSVVALRTEAFF	TGTGCCAGCAGCGTAGTAGCTTTGAGGACTGAAGCTTTCTTT	-	TRBV9	TRBJ1-1	-
CSVQEFLAQETQYF	TGCAGCGTTCAGGAATTCCTAGCCCAAGAGACCCAGTACTTC	-	TRBV29-1	TRBJ2-5	-
CASSWISGGWNTDTQYF	TGCGCCAGCAGCTGGATTTCGGGGGGGTGGAACACAGATACGCAGTATTTT	TRBD2	TRBV5-1	TRBJ2-3	-
CASSDSYSNTEAFF	TGTGCCAGCAGTGACAGTTATTCGAACACTGAAGCTTTCTTT	-	TRBV2	TRBJ1-1	once
CASSFQGLAKNIQYF	TGTGCCAGCAGCTTCCAGGGGTTGGCCAAAAACATTCAGTACTTC	-	TRBV5-4	TRBJ2-4	-
CASSQVGQGRLYGYTF	TGCGCCAGCAGCCAGGTTGGACAGGGAAGACTCTATGGCTACACCTTC	TRBD1	TRBV4-1	TRBJ1-2	-
CASSFDFRQGGGELFF	TGTGCCAGCAGCTTTGATTTCCGGCAGGGCGGCGGGGAGCTGTTTTTT	-	TRBV12-1	TRBJ2-2	-
CASSESQETGAGHQPQHF	TGTGCCAGCAGTGAATCCCAGGAAACAGGGGCAGGCCATCAGCCCCAGCATTTT	TRBD1	TRBV25-1	TRBJ1-5	once
CASTVTPLGGNQPQHF	TGTGCCAGCACAGTAACCCCCCTCGGAGGTAATCAGCCCCAGCATTTT	-	TRBV2	TRBJ1-5	-
CASSIRAANEKLFF	TGTGCCAGTAGTATCCGAGCGGCTAATGAAAAACTGTTTTTT	-	TRBV19	TRBJ1-4	-
CASGPLGQGLGTDTQYF	TGTGCTAGTGGTCCACTCGGACAGGGACTCGGGACAGATACGCAGTATTTT	TRBD1	TRBV12-5	TRBJ2-3	-
CASKQGPTRTDTQYF	TGTGCCAGTAAGCAGGGCCCGACTCGCACAGATACGCAGTATTTT	-	TRBV19	TRBJ2-3	-
CASSLGSGGFDYGYTF	TGCGCCAGCAGCTTGGGTTCAGGGGGCTTCGACTATGGCTACACCTTC	TRBD1	TRBV5-1	TRBJ1-2	-
CASSPGLAGTYNEQFF	TGTGCCAGCAGCCCGGGACTAGCGGGGACCTACAATGAGCAGTTCTTC	TRBD2	TRBV7-9	TRBJ2-1	-
CASSGGQAYGYTF	TGTGCCAGCAGCGGTGGACAGGCCTATGGCTACACCTTC	TRBD1	TRBV9	TRBJ1-2	-
CASSGIQGAADTQYF	TGCGCCAGCAGCGGAATACAGGGGGCGGCGGATACGCAGTATTTT	TRBD1	TRBV5-1	TRBJ2-3	-
CASSIGTDNYGYTF	TGTGCCAGTAGTATCGGGACAGACAACTATGGCTACACCTTC	TRBD1	TRBV19	TRBJ1-2	-
CASSRTGDPGTQVDEQFF	TGCGCCAGCAGCCGGACAGGGGATCCCGGGACCCAGGTCGATGAGCAGTTCTTC	TRBD1	TRBV4-1	TRBJ2-1	-
CASSGTGVYEKLFF	TGTGCCAGCAGTGGAACAGGGGTTTATGAAAAACTGTTTTTT	TRBD1	TRBV2	TRBJ1-4	-
CAWSGPQGAPRDTQYF	TGTGCCTGGAGCGGACCTCAGGGGGCCCCCCGGGATACGCAGTATTTT	TRBD1	TRBV30	TRBJ2-3	-
CASRQGYGTGTYEQYF	TGTGCCAGCAGGCAAGGGTACGGGACAGGAACCTACGAGCAGTACTTC	TRBD1	TRBV2	TRBJ2-7	-
CASSAGARNEKLFF	TGTGCCAGCAGCGCAGGGGCGCGGAATGAAAAACTGTTTTTT	-	TRBV7-9	TRBJ1-4	-